A single sample is the source of the 30 T cell receptor beta chains below, sequenced in a study of cytomegalovirus exposure and HLA in healthy donors. In the PCR, 60 Vbeta and 13 Jbeta primers were used. Clones were read by immunoSEQ multiplex PCR, and TCRdb kept only the in-frame ones, dropping some. The sample lists 95,000 or so clones, 65% to 90% occurring once. Sequenced: PBMCs. These receptors were taken from a woman in her sixties or seventies in good health and CMV-seropositive.

This clone was seen a single time. The rearrangement links TRBV9 to TRBJ2-2, with D tentatively TRBD2 (5 bases). The V gene lost 0 bases and the J gene lost 4 bases, with 10 bases spanning the gap. Germline V gene data show CDR1 as SGDLS and CDR2 as YYNGEE. This CDR3 region has 15 residues. The CDR3 nucleotides are TGTGCCAGCAGCGTAGGTGGGAGAAGCACCGGGGAGCTGTTTTTT. The encoded protein is CASSVGGRSTGELFF. Full variable domain (remainder filled in from reference TRBV9 and TRBJ2-2): DSGVTQTPKHLITATGQRVTLRCSPRSGDLSVYWYQQSLDQGLQFLIQYYNGEERAKGNILERFSAQQFPDLHSELNLSSLELGDSALYFCASSVGGRSTGELFFGEGSRLTVL.

The chain links TRBV7-2 to TRBJ2-3; perhaps TRBD2 as D (5 bases). CDR3 size: 14 residues. The V gene's germline CDR1 is SGHTA and CDR2 FQGNSA. The V and J ends lost 6 bases and 5 bases respectively, with 15 bases between them. The CDR3 region is CASSRGLGQDTQYF. The CDR3 DNA sequence: TGTGCCAGCAGTCGAGGACTCGGCCAAGATACGCAGTATTTT.

This clone was counted a single time. The CDR3 region is CASSYPVHEQFF. CDR3 in DNA: TGTGCCAGCAGTTACCCGGTCCATGAGCAGTTCTTC. This sequence joins TRBV6-6 and TRBJ2-1, with D hard to call. The V gene lost 2 bases and the J gene lost 8 bases, with 7 bases spanning the gap. CDR3 size: 12 residues. Germline CDR1 and CDR2: MNHNY and SVGAGI (reference sequence).

The chain is built from TRBV7-2 and TRBJ1-2; 8 bases are shared with TRBD1. CDR1 is SGHTA, CDR2 FQGNSA, per germline. The CDR3 extends over 15 amino acids. Unmatched junction bases numbered 8, after V lost 4 bases and J lost 4 bases. CDR3 region: CASSSRTGTFYGYTF. The CDR3 DNA reads as TGTGCCAGCAGCTCAAGGACAGGGACCTTCTATGGCTACACCTTC.

V is TRBV14 and J is TRBJ1-6; 9 nucleotides match TRBD1. Germline CDR1 SGHDN, CDR2 FVKESK. The CDR3 is made up of 16 amino acids. V trimming: 6 bases; J trimming: 9 bases; junction bases outside the gene matches: 12. CDR3 loop: CASSLPGQGRGSPLHF. As DNA, the CDR3 is TGTGCCAGCAGTCTACCGGGACAGGGTAGAGGTTCACCCCTCCACTTT. Supplemented by reference TRBV14 and TRBJ1-6, the full variable domain reads EAGVTQFPSHSVIEKGQTVTLRCDPISGHDNLYWYRRVMGKEIKFLLHFVKESKQDESGMPNNRFLAERTGGTYSTLKVQPAELEDSGVYFCASSLPGQGRGSPLHFGNGTRLTVT.

This chain connects TRBV5-4 to TRBJ2-3, with D perhaps TRBD1 (7 bases). CDR1 and CDR2 (germline): SGHNT, YYREEE (reference sequence). Trimming cost V 4 bases and J 4 bases, with 16 bases left between them. The CDR3 spans 15 residues. The CDR3 here is CASSNGQEGSDTQYF. The CDR3 DNA reads TGTGCCAGCAGCAACGGACAGGAGGGATCAGATACGCAGTATTTT. The whole variable domain, remainder taken from reference TRBV5-4 and TRBJ2-3, is ETGVTQSPTHLIKTRGQQVTLRCSSQSGHNTVSWYQQALGQGPQFIFQYYREEENGRGNFPPRFSGLQFPNYSSELNVNALELDDSALYLCASSNGQEGSDTQYFGPGTRLTVL.

The CDR3 sequence: CASTLSSGGTQYF. The CDR3 DNA reads TGCGCCAGCACCCTAAGCTCCGGGGGTACGCAGTATTTT. The rearrangement joins TRBV10-1 to TRBJ2-3; D perhaps matches TRBD2 (6 bases). V was clipped by 7 bases and J by 8 bases, with 16 bases between them. The CDR3 has 13 residues. CDR1 and CDR2 from the germline V gene are WNHNN and SYGVQD (reference sequence).

The chain carries TRBV7-8 and TRBJ1-2, with TRBD1 matching 10 bases. V lost 4 bases, J lost 3 bases, and 8 bases stayed unmatched. From germline, CDR1 is SGHVS and CDR2 FQNEAQ. The CDR3 sequence is 16 residues long. This CDR3 is CASSSPTGTGDYGYTF. CDR3 sequence (DNA): TGTGCCAGCAGCTCACCTACCGGGACAGGGGACTATGGCTACACCTTC.

This clone was seen more than once but under ten times. The chain has TRBV30 and TRBJ2-7; 7 bases line up with TRBD1. CDR3 length equals 15 residues. Losses at the gene ends were 3 bases for V and 2 bases for J; bases not matched to a gene: 10. Germline V gene data show CDR1 as GTSNPN and CDR2 as SVGIG (reference sequence). CDR3 DNA: TGTGCCTGGAGCGATGGGCAAGGGACAGCCTACGAGCAGTACTTC. It codes for CAWSDGQGTAYEQYF.

The gene calls are TRBV4-1 and TRBJ2-1; 15 nucleotides line up with TRBD2. The CDR3 is 17 residues long. V lost 4 bases, J lost 9 bases, and 10 bases stayed unmatched. Germline lookup yields CDR1 MGHRA and CDR2 YSYEKL. CDR3 coding DNA: TGCGCCAGCAGCCCGGGGACTAGCGGGAGGAATTGGGGTGAGCAGTTCTTC. Its translation is CASSPGTSGRNWGEQFF.

With regard to this clone: The sample holds other DNA sequences that translate to the same CDR3. This rearrangement joins TRBV5-1 to TRBJ2-3; 7 nucleotides agree with TRBD2. The CDR3 is 15 residues long. Germline V lookup: CDR1 SGHRS, CDR2 YFSETQ. Unmatched junction bases numbered 4, after V lost 0 bases and J lost 3 bases. Here the CDR3 reads CASSLASGTTDTQYF. The CDR3, as DNA: TGCGCCAGCAGCTTGGCCAGCGGGACTACAGATACGCAGTATTTT.

The chain couples TRBV5-1 to TRBJ2-7; unclear D gene. Germline V lookup: CDR1 SGHRS, CDR2 YFSETQ. CDR3 length: 13 amino acids. V lost 0 bases and J lost 3, with 7 bases in between. The CDR3 DNA follows: TGCGCCAGCAGCTTGGGCCAACACTACGAGCAGTACTTC. Translating gives CASSLGQHYEQYF.

The J gene is TRBJ1-1, the V gene TRBV2; D call uncertain. Deletions cut 4 bases from V and 4 bases from J, with 13 bases between. The germline V gene encodes CDR1 SNHLY and CDR2 FYNNEI. This CDR3 comprises 14 residues. The chain's CDR3 is CASSVSGSGTEAFF. CDR3 sequence (DNA): TGTGCCAGCAGTGTATCCGGATCAGGCACTGAAGCTTTCTTT. The variable domain in full, with the rest retrieved from reference TRBV2 and TRBJ1-1, is EPEVTQTPSHQVTQMGQEVILRCVPISNHLYFYWYRQILGQKVEFLVSFYNNEISEKSEIFDDQFSVERPDGSNFTLKIRSTKLEDSAMYFCASSVSGSGTEAFFGQGTRLTVV.

This chain joins TRBV7-2 and TRBJ2-7; TRBD2 aligns across 7 bases. With V trimmed by 4 bases and J by 4 bases, 10 bases remained unmatched. Germline CDR1 SGHTA, CDR2 FQGNSA. CDR3 length: 15 residues. The CDR3 DNA follows: TGTGCCAGCAGCTCCTCGGGCGGGAGCAGGTACGAGCAGTACTTC. Protein: CASSSSGGSRYEQYF.

This sequence joins TRBV28 and TRBJ2-7, with D perhaps TRBD1 (5 bases). Germline lookup yields CDR1 MDHEN and CDR2 SYDVKM. V lost 3 bases to trimming and J lost 3 bases, with 12 bases between them. The CDR3 has 14 amino acids. The CDR3 loop reads CASSFAGNGYEQYF. CDR3 nucleotide sequence: TGTGCCAGCAGTTTCGCAGGGAATGGCTACGAGCAGTACTTC.

This clone showed up just once. J is TRBJ1-2 and V is TRBV14, with D possibly being TRBD1 (5 bases). There are 17 residues in the CDR3. The germline CDR1 and CDR2 sequences are SGHDN and FVKESK. The ends were cut back, 1 base at V and 8 bases at J, with 23 bases in the middle. This CDR3 reads CASSQGPGEHGGGGYTF. CDR3 nucleotides: TGTGCCAGCAGCCAAGGTCCGGGGGAACACGGAGGAGGAGGCTACACCTTC.

The CDR3 DNA follows: TGTGCCAGCAGTGAAGGGAGCTCTGGGGCCAACGTCCTGACTTTC. The encoded protein is CASSEGSSGANVLTF. This chain uses TRBV6-1 with TRBJ2-6; D call uncertain. Germline V lookup: CDR1 MNHNS, CDR2 SASEGT. V lost 1 base and J 0 bases, leaving 4 bases between the germline ends. The CDR3 runs to 15 residues.

The rearrangement uses TRBV28 and TRBJ2-3; 10 positions match TRBD2. Unmatched junction bases numbered 7, after V lost 7 bases and J lost 6 bases. The CDR3 has 14 amino acids. Germline lookup yields CDR1 MDHEN and CDR2 SYDVKM. CDR3 region: CASNKREGLDTQYF. CDR3 DNA: TGTGCCAGCAATAAGCGGGAGGGCCTGGATACGCAGTATTTT.

The chain uses TRBV4-2 and TRBJ1-4; 9 bases map to TRBD1. CDR3 length: 14 amino acids. Trimming removed 3 bases from V and 8 bases from J; junction bases left unmatched: 4. The germline V gene has CDR1 LGHNA and CDR2 YNFKEQ. In DNA form, the CDR3 reads TGTGCCAGCAGCCAGGCGGGACAGGGAGAAAAACTGTTTTTT. Its protein is CASSQAGQGEKLFF.

The chain couples TRBV7-2 to TRBJ2-5; 7 nucleotides match TRBD1. Germline V gene sequence: CDR1 SGHTA, CDR2 FQGNSA. With 2 bases clipped from V and 2 bases from J, the junction kept 5 bases outside the gene matches. The CDR3 extends over 15 amino acids. The CDR3: CASSLNRGKQETQYF. Here the CDR3 DNA reads TGTGCCAGCAGCTTAAACAGGGGCAAACAAGAGACCCAGTACTTC.

This rearrangement joins TRBV11-3 to TRBJ2-1; D perhaps matches TRBD2 (6 bases). The germline gives CDR1 SGHNT, CDR2 YENEEA. V was shortened by 5 bases and J by 4 bases, with 12 bases between the two germline ends. The CDR3 loop spans 14 amino acids. DNA of the CDR3: TGTGCCAGCAGCCAGGGAGGCAGTTACAATGAGCAGTTCTTC. It yields the protein CASSQGGSYNEQFF.

There are a few counts of this clone. The V call is TRBV11-3, the J call TRBJ2-5; tentative D call: TRBD1 (6 bases). Germline CDR1 SGHNT, CDR2 YENEEA. The CDR3 consists of 12 residues. Trimming pared 8 bases from V and 2 bases from J, leaving 9 bases between. CDR3 in DNA: TGTGCCAGCGCAGGGGTTCAAGAGACCCAGTACTTC. It encodes CASAGVQETQYF.

J is TRBJ1-2 and V is TRBV6-1; tentatively, D is TRBD1 (6 bases). This CDR3 is built from 18 residues. The germline CDR1 and CDR2 sequences are MNHNS and SASEGT. Deletions cut 1 base from V and 8 bases from J, with 26 bases between. The CDR3 region is CASSEVTTVGGGADGYTF. CDR3 sequence (DNA): TGTGCCAGCAGTGAAGTGACGACGGTCGGTGGGGGGGCGGACGGCTACACCTTC.

The gene calls are TRBV7-2 and TRBJ1-2, with a tentative D call TRBD1 (5 bases). The germline gives CDR1 SGHTA, CDR2 FQGNSA. The CDR3 runs 14 residues. V dropped 5 bases and J dropped 8 bases, with 18 bases sitting between them. The CDR3 DNA sequence: TGTGCCAGCAGCCCAACGGGAGGGGCATCCGGCTACACCTTC. Amino acids: CASSPTGGASGYTF.

The V gene is TRBV6-5, the J gene TRBJ1-3, with D maybe TRBD1 (6 bases). The V end was cut by 4 bases, the J end by 6 bases, with 16 bases between. The CDR3 runs to 15 residues. CDR1 is MNHEY and CDR2 is SVGAGI in the germline V gene. The CDR3 DNA sequence: TGTGCCAGCAGTTGGGGGGGGCCTCAGGCAAACACCATATATTTT. Its protein is CASSWGGPQANTIYF.

The V and J genes are TRBV7-2 and TRBJ1-2; no definite D call. Germline V CDR1 and CDR2: SGHTA, FQGNSA. The V end was cut by 3 bases, the J end by 5 bases, with 16 bases between. There are 15 residues in the CDR3. The CDR3 sequence is CASSFQPGGLYGYTF. CDR3 DNA: TGTGCCAGCAGCTTCCAGCCTGGCGGGCTTTATGGCTACACCTTC.

DNA of the CDR3: TGTGCCAGCAGTTCAGCGGGACTAGCGAATGAGCAGTTCTTC. Translation gives CASSSAGLANEQFF. The chain couples TRBV6-5 to TRBJ2-1, with 10 bases matching TRBD2. J lost 7 bases, V lost 4 bases, and 4 bases had no gene match. Germline CDR1 reads MNHEY; CDR2 reads SVGAGI. The CDR3 runs 14 residues.

The chain uses TRBV15 and TRBJ2-5, with 8 bases aligning to TRBD1. Germline V gene lookup returns CDR1 LNHNV and CDR2 YYDKDF (reference sequence). The trim removed 1 base at V and 2 bases at J, leaving 6 bases unmatched. The CDR3 extends over 16 amino acids. Written as DNA, the CDR3 is TGTGCCACCAGCAGAGCTCCCCAGGGGGCACAAGAGACCCAGTACTTC. The encoded protein is CATSRAPQGAQETQYF. Complete variable domain (other parts from reference TRBV15 and TRBJ2-5): DAMVIQNPRYQVTQFGKPVTLSCSQTLNHNVMYWYQQKSSQAPKLLFHYYDKDFNNEADTPDNFQSRRPNTSFCFLDIRSPGLGDTAMYLCATSRAPQGAQETQYFGPGTRLLVL.

The chain combines TRBV15 with TRBJ2-1; no clear D. This CDR3 has 14 amino acids. The germline gives CDR1 LNHNV, CDR2 YYDKDF (reference sequence). Trimming pared 0 bases from V and 5 bases from J, leaving 8 bases between. CDR3 in amino acids: CATSREETHNEQFF. CDR3 bases: TGTGCCACCAGCAGAGAAGAAACTCACAATGAGCAGTTCTTC.

J is TRBJ2-1 and V is TRBV18, with TRBD2 matching 7 bases. CDR3 size: 14 residues. Trimming took 3 bases from V and 7 from J; bases not matched to a gene: 6. Germline V CDR1 and CDR2: KGHSH, LQKENI. The CDR3 is CASSPGGGVNEQFF. The DNA of the CDR3 is TGTGCCAGCTCACCCGGGGGAGGGGTTAATGAGCAGTTCTTC. The full variable domain, with the rest looked up from reference TRBV18 and TRBJ2-1, is NAGVMQNPRHLVRRRGQEARLRCSPMKGHSHVYWYRQLPEEGLKFMVYLQKENIIDESGMPKERFSAEFPKEGPSILRIQQVVRGDSAAYFCASSPGGGVNEQFFGPGTRLTVL.